This T cell receptor (beta chain) stems from a study of cytomegalovirus exposure and HLA in healthy donors. Study background: The 120 or so validation repertoires used a platform that matched the one used for the approximately 690 first-cohort repertoires, as a later analysis reported.

To note about this clone: Its antigen is unknown.

Study-level points and caveats: Investigators reported under 200 TCR beta chains as tied to cytomegalovirus.

The protocol was immunoSEQ multiplex PCR, while the TCRdb copy is restricted to in-frame clones and leaves out a portion. Of fewer than 90,000 clones listed, approximately 88% were seen once; the top ten hold 12%. The CDR3 sequence is 16 residues long. The junction had 15 bases not matched to a gene; V was cut back by 11 bases and J by 0 bases. From germline, CDR1 is WSHSY and CDR2 SAAADI. Sequencing was done on a sample of PBMCs. The receptor's source is a woman in her late teens or twenties in good health and CMV-seropositive. The chain recombines TRBV10-2 with TRBJ2-7, with TRBD2 identical over 8 bases. The CDR3 sequence: CAASALPGGSSYEQYF. CDR3 nucleotide sequence: TGCGCCGCCTCGGCCCTACCGGGGGGGTCCTCCTACGAGCAGTACTTC.